This section outlines one TCR beta chain sequence together with its context. Its target is unknown. These data are taken from a study of blood T cells in healthy people across ages. Study-level results: TCR beta diversity tracked closely with naive T cell percentage.

V gave up 7 bases and J gave up 7 bases; unmatched junction bases: 7. CDR1 LGHNT and CDR2 FRNRAP come from the germline V gene. CDR3 length: 13 amino acids. Then a second PCR, running roughly 6 to 12 cycles, was carried out with a sample-barcoded 5' primer and a J-beta primer mix. In TCRdb, the 5' RACE reads were re-called with MiXCR into one record per CDR3 protein. Of under 1,000,000 distinct CDR3 sequences in the sample, about 45% were seen once. The receptor was derived from a man of 80 years or more in good health. The V gene is TRBV12-5, the J gene TRBJ2-4; the match to TRBD1 covers 7 bases. The specimen was blood. CDR3 in amino acids: CASAGTERNIQYF. DNA of the CDR3: TGTGCTAGTGCAGGGACAGAGAGGAACATTCAGTACTTC.